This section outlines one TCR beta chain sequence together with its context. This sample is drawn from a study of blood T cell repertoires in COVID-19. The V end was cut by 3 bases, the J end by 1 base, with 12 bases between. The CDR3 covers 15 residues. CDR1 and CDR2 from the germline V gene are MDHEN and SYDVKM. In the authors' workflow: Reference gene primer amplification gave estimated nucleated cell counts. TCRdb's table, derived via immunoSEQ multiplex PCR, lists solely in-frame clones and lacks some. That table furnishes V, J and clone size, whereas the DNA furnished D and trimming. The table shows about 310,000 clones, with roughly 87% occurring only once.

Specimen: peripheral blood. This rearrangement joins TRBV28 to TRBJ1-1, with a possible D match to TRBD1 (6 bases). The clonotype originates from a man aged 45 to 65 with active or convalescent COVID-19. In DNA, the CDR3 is TGTGCCAGCAGTTTTACGCCCAGGGGGAACACTGAAGCTTTCTTT. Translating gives CASSFTPRGNTEAFF.